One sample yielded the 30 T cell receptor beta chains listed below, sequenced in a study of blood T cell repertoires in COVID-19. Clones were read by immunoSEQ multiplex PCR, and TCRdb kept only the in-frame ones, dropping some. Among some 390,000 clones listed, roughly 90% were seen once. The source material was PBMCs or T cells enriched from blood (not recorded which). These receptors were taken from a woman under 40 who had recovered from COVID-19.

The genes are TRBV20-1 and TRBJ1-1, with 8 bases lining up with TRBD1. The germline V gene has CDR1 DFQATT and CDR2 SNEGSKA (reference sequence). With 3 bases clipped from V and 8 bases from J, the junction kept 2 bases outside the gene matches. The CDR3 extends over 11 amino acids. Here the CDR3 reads CSARRTGEAFF. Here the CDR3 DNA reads TGCAGTGCTAGGAGGACAGGGGAAGCTTTCTTT.

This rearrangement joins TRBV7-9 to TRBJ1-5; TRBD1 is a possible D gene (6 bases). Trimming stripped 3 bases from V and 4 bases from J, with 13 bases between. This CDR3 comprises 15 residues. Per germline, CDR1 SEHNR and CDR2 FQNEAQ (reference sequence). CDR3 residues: CASSLGTGPNQPQHF. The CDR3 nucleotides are TGTGCCAGCAGCTTGGGTACAGGGCCGAATCAGCCCCAGCATTTT. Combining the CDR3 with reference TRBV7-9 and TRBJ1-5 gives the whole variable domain DTGVSQNPRHKITKRGQNVTFRCDPISEHNRLYWYRQTLGQGPEFLTYFQNEAQLEKSRLLSDRFSAERPKGSFSTLEIQRTEQGDSAMYLCASSLGTGPNQPQHFGDGTRLSIL.

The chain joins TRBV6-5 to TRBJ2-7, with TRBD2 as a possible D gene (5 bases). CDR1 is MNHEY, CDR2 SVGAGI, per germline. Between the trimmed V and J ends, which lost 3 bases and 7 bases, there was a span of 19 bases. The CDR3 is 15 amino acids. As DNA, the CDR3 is TGTGCCAGCAGTTATGGGTTTACGGGATTTCGGGAGCAGTACTTC. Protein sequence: CASSYGFTGFREQYF.

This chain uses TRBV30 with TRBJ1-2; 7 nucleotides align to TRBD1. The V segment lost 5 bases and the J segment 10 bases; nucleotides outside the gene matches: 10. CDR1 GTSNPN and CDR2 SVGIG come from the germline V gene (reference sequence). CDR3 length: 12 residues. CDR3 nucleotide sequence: TGTGCCTGGCGCCTACAGGGGAACGACTACACCTTC. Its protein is CAWRLQGNDYTF.

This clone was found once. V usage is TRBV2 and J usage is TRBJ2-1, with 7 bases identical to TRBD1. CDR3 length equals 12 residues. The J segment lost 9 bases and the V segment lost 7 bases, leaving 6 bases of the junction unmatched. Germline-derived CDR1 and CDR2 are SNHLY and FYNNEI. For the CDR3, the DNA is TGTGCCAGCAACAGGGGATTCAGTGAGCAGTTCTTC. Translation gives CASNRGFSEQFF.

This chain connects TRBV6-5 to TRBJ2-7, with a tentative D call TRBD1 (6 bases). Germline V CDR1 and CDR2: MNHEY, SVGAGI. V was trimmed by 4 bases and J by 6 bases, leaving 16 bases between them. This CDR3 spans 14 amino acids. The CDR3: CASSSRGRGSEQYF. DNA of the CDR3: TGTGCCAGCAGTTCGAGGGGCAGGGGAAGCGAGCAGTACTTC.

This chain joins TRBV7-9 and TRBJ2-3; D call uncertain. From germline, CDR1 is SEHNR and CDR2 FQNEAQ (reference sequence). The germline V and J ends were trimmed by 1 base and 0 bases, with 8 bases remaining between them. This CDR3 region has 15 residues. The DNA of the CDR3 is TGTGCCAGCAGCTTAGGACAAGCTAGCACAGATACGCAGTATTTT. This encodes CASSLGQASTDTQYF.

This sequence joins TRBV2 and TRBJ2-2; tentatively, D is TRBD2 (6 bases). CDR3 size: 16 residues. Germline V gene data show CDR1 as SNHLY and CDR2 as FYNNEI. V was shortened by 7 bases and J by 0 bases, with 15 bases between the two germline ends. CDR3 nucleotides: TGTGCCAGCAAGCAGGGAGGTAATGCGAACACCGGGGAGCTGTTTTTT. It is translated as CASKQGGNANTGELFF. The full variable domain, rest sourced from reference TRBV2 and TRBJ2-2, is EPEVTQTPSHQVTQMGQEVILRCVPISNHLYFYWYRQILGQKVEFLVSFYNNEISEKSEIFDDQFSVERPDGSNFTLKIRSTKLEDSAMYFCASKQGGNANTGELFFGEGSRLTVL.

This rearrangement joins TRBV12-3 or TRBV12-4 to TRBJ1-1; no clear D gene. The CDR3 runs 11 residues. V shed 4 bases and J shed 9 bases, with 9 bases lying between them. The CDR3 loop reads CASSSRTKAFF. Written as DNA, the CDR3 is TGTGCCAGCAGTTCACGTACTAAAGCTTTCTTT.

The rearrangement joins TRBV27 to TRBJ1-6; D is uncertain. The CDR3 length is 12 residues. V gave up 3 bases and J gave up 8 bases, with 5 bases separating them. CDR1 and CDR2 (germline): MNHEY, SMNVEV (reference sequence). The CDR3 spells CASSFSDSPLHF. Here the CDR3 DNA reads TGTGCCAGCAGTTTTTCGGATTCACCCCTCCACTTT.

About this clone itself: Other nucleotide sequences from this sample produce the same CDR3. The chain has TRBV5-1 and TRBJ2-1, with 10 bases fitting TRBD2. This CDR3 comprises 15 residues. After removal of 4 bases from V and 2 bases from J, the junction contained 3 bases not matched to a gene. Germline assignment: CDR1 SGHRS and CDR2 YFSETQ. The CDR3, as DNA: TGCGCCAGCAGCCCTGGACTAGCGGCCTACAATGAGCAGTTCTTC. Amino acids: CASSPGLAAYNEQFF.

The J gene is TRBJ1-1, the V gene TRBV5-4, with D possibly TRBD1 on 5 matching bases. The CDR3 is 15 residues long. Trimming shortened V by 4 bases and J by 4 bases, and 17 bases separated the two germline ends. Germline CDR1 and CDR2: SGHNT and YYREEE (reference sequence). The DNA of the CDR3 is TGTGCCAGCAGCCTGGGACCCGCGACTGGCACTGAAGCTTTCTTT. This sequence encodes CASSLGPATGTEAFF.

This chain's CDR3 is CASSPPSGGPTGELFF. The CDR3 coding sequence is TGTGCCAGCAGCCCCCCTAGCGGGGGGCCCACCGGGGAGCTGTTTTTT. V usage is TRBV7-9 and J usage is TRBJ2-2; 11 positions match TRBD2. Per germline, CDR1 SEHNR and CDR2 FQNEAQ (reference sequence). The V gene end was trimmed by 5 bases and the J gene end by 4 bases; junction bases not matched to a gene: 6. This CDR3 has 16 residues.

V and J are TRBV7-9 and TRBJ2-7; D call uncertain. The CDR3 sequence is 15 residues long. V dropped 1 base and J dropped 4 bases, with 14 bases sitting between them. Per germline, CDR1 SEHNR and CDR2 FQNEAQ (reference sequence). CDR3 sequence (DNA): TGTGCCAGCAGCTTAGGTCCTACAGATCCTTACGAGCAGTACTTC. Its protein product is CASSLGPTDPYEQYF.

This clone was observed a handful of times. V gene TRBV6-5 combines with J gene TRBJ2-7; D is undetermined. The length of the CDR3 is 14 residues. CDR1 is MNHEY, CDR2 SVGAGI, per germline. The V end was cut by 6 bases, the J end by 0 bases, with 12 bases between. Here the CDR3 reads CASRLGINSYEQYF. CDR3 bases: TGTGCCAGCAGGCTGGGCATCAACTCCTACGAGCAGTACTTC.

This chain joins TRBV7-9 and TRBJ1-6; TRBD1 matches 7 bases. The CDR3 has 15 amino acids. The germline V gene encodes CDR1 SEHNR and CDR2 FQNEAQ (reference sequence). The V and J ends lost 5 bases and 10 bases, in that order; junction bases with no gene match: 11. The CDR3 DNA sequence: TGTGCCAGCAGCCCCCCGAAGGGGGCTGGCTCACCCCTCCACTTT. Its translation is CASSPPKGAGSPLHF.

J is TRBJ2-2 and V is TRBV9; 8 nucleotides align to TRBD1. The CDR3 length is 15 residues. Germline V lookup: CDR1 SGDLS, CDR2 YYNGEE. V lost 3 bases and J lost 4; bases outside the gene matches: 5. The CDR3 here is CASSGQGLSTGELFF. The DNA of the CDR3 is TGTGCCAGCAGCGGACAGGGGCTGAGCACCGGGGAGCTGTTTTTT.

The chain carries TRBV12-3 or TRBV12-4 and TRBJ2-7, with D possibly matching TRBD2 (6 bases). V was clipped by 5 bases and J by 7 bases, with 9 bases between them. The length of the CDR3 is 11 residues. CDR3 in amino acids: CASSRDFEQYF. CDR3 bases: TGTGCCAGCAGTAGGGACTTTGAGCAGTACTTC.

Written as DNA, the CDR3 is TGTGCCAGCAGTAGCCCCGGGGCCACTAGCGGATGGTACGAGCAGTACTTC. Encoded protein: CASSSPGATSGWYEQYF. The V and J genes are TRBV28 and TRBJ2-7, with TRBD2 matching 8 bases. Trimming removed 5 bases from V and 4 bases from J; junction bases left unmatched: 16. CDR3 size: 17 residues. Germline CDR1 and CDR2: MDHEN and SYDVKM.

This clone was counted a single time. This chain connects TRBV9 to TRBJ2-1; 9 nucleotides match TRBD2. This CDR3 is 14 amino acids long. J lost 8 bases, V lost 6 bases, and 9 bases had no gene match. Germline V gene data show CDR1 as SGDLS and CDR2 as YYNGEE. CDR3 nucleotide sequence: TGTGCCAGCACCCCTGCGGGGACTAGCTATGAGCAGTTCTTC. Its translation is CASTPAGTSYEQFF.

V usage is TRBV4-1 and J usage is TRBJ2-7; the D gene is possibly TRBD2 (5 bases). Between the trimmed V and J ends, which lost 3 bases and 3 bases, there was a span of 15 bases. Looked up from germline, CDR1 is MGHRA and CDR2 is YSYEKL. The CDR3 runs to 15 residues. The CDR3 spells CASSQTTGRFYEQYF. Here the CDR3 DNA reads TGCGCCAGCAGCCAGACTACTGGACGATTCTACGAGCAGTACTTC.

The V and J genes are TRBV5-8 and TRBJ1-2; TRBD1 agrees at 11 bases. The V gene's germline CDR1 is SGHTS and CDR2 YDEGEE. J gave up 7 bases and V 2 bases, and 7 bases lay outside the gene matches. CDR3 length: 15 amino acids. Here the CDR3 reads CASSLQDRGLSGYTF. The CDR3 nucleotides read TGTGCCAGCAGCTTACAGGACAGGGGGCTTAGTGGCTACACCTTC. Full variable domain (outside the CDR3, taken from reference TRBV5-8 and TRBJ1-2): EAGVTQSPTHLIKTRGQQATLRCSPISGHTSVYWYQQALGLGLQFLLWYDEGEERNRGNFPPRFSGRQFPNYSSELNVNALELEDSALYLCASSLQDRGLSGYTFGSGTRLTVV.

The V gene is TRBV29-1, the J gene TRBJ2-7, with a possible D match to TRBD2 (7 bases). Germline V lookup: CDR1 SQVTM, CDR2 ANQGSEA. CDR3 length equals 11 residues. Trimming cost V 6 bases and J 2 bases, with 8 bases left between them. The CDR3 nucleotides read TGCAGCGTGGGGGGGCCCTACGAGCAGTACTTC. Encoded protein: CSVGGPYEQYF.

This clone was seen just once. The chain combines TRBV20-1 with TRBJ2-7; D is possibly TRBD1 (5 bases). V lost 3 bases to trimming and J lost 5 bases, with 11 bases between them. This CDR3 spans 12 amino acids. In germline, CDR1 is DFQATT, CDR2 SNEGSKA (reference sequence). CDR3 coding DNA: TGCAGTGCTAGTAAGGGGTACGACGAGCAGTACTTC. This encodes CSASKGYDEQYF.

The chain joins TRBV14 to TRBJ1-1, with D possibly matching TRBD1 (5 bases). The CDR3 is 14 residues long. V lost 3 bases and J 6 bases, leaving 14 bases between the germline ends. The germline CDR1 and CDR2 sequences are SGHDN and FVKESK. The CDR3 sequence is CASSQTGLDAEAFF. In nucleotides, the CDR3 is TGTGCCAGCAGCCAGACGGGACTAGACGCTGAAGCTTTCTTT.

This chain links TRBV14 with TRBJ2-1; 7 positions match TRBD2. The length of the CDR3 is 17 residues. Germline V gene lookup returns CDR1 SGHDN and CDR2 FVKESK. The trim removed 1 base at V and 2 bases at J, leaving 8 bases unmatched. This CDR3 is CASSQGPSGFPYNEQFF. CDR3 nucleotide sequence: TGTGCCAGCAGCCAAGGTCCTAGCGGTTTTCCCTACAATGAGCAGTTCTTC. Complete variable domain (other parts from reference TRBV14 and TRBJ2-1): EAGVTQFPSHSVIEKGQTVTLRCDPISGHDNLYWYRRVMGKEIKFLLHFVKESKQDESGMPNNRFLAERTGGTYSTLKVQPAELEDSGVYFCASSQGPSGFPYNEQFFGPGTRLTVL.

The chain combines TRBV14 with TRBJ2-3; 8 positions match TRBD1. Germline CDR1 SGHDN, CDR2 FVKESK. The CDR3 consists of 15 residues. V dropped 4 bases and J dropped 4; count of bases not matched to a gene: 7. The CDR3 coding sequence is TGTGCCAGCAGCCGAGGACAGGGAGTTTCAGATACGCAGTATTTT. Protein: CASSRGQGVSDTQYF.

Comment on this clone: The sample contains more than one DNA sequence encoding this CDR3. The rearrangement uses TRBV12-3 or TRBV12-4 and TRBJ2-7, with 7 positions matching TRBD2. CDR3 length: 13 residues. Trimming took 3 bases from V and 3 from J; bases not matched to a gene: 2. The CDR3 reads CASSLGRVYEQYF. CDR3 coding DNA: TGTGCCAGCAGTTTGGGGAGGGTCTACGAGCAGTACTTC.

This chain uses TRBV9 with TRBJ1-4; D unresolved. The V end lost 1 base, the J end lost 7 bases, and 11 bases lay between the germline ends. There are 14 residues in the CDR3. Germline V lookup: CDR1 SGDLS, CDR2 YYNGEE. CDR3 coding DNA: TGTGCCAGCAGCGTATCAGTTACCCCTGAAAAACTGTTTTTT. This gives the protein CASSVSVTPEKLFF.

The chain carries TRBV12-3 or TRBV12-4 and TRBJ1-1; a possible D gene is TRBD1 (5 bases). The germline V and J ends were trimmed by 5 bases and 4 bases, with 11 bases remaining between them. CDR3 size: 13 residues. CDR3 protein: CASSVQGSTEAFF. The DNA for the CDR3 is TGTGCCAGCAGTGTTCAGGGCAGCACTGAAGCTTTCTTT.